What follows are 32 T cell receptor beta chains derived from one specimen sequenced in a study of blood T cell repertoires in COVID-19. This table comes from immunoSEQ multiplex PCR, and its TCRdb copy is limited to in-frame clones, with some not included. The data contain about 210,000 clones, roughly four fifths of them singletons. Sequences were obtained from peripheral blood. The receptors come from a woman aged 40 to 49 with acute or convalescent COVID-19.

V is TRBV7-8 and J is TRBJ1-1, with 8 bases matching TRBD1. The V segment lost 4 bases and the J segment 7 bases; nucleotides outside the gene matches: 8. Germline V gene lookup returns CDR1 SGHVS and CDR2 FQNEAQ. This CDR3 region has 14 residues. The CDR3 coding sequence is TGTGCCAGCAGCTCCCCAGGGGGCCCACATGAAGCTTTCTTT. As protein: CASSSPGGPHEAFF.

V gene TRBV7-2 combines with J gene TRBJ2-2; 13 bases match TRBD2. Germline lookup yields CDR1 SGHTA and CDR2 FQGNSA. V was clipped by 6 bases and J by 7 bases; unmatched bases: 8. This CDR3 contains 16 residues. The CDR3 DNA reads as TGTGCCAGCAGTAGGACTAGCGGGGGAAAGGGCGGGGAGCTGTTTTTT. It encodes CASSRTSGGKGGELFF.

The chain has TRBV2 and TRBJ1-2, with 10 bases fitting TRBD1. CDR1 is SNHLY and CDR2 is FYNNEI in the germline V gene. V lost 6 bases to trimming and J lost 8 bases; unmatched junction nucleotides: 9. CDR3 length: 14 amino acids. The CDR3 DNA sequence: TGTGCCAGCAGGCGGGACAGGGGAGAAGGGGGCTACACCTTC. Translating gives CASRRDRGEGGYTF.

This chain links TRBV12-3 or TRBV12-4 with TRBJ2-7; unclear D gene. This CDR3 contains 11 residues. Between the trimmed V and J ends, which lost 4 bases and 4 bases, there was a span of 5 bases. The CDR3 reads CASSSRYEQYF. CDR3 coding DNA: TGTGCCAGCAGTTCACGGTACGAGCAGTACTTC.

V usage is TRBV7-2 and J usage is TRBJ2-7, with 7 bases lining up with TRBD1. The germline gives CDR1 SGHTA, CDR2 FQGNSA. The CDR3 loop spans 15 amino acids. V gave up 5 bases and J gave up 3 bases; unmatched junction bases: 10. The chain's CDR3 is CASSRNAGGNYEQYF. CDR3 DNA: TGTGCCAGCAGCCGTAACGCAGGGGGAAACTACGAGCAGTACTTC.

This chain joins TRBV5-6 and TRBJ2-7, with D maybe TRBD2 (5 bases). V dropped 4 bases and J dropped 6 bases, with 17 bases sitting between them. The CDR3 consists of 14 residues. Germline assignment: CDR1 SGHDT and CDR2 YYEEEE. In DNA form, the CDR3 reads TGTGCCAGCAGCCCCGGAGGTAACAATCGCGAGCAGTACTTC. As protein: CASSPGGNNREQYF.

The J gene is TRBJ2-1, the V gene TRBV27; 14 bases match TRBD2. Germline V lookup: CDR1 MNHEY, CDR2 SMNVEV (reference sequence). The J segment lost 1 base and the V segment lost 6 bases, leaving 17 bases of the junction unmatched. This CDR3 spans 21 amino acids. The CDR3 region is CASSKATKGLAGAISYNEQFF. CDR3 nucleotides: TGTGCCAGCAGCAAAGCGACAAAGGGACTAGCGGGAGCAATTTCCTACAATGAGCAGTTCTTC.

The chain joins TRBV4-3 to TRBJ2-5; TRBD1 might be the D (6 bases). Germline V lookup: CDR1 LGHNA, CDR2 YSLEER. This CDR3 comprises 13 residues. The V gene lost 4 bases and the J gene lost 11 bases, with 17 bases spanning the gap. The CDR3 loop reads CASSPRGGYAQYF. For the CDR3, the DNA is TGCGCCAGCAGCCCCCGAGGGGGTTATGCACAGTACTTC.

The V and J genes are TRBV19 and TRBJ1-5; weak D call: TRBD1 (5 bases). Deletions cut 3 bases from V and 10 bases from J, with 10 bases between. The germline gives CDR1 LNHDA, CDR2 SQIVND (reference sequence). The CDR3 extends over 12 amino acids. CDR3 DNA: TGTGCCAGTAGTATGGGGACTCTCCCCCAGCATTTT. Residues: CASSMGTLPQHF.

The chain carries TRBV4-2 and TRBJ2-5; TRBD2 agrees at 9 bases. The CDR3 is 18 residues long. CDR1 LGHNA and CDR2 YNFKEQ come from the germline V gene. With V trimmed by 0 bases and J by 1 base, 9 bases remained unmatched. Here the CDR3 reads CASSQDKGLAGSQETQYF. CDR3 bases: TGTGCCAGCAGCCAAGATAAAGGGCTAGCGGGATCCCAAGAGACCCAGTACTTC.

In regard to this clone: At the DNA level, this CDR3 is encoded by other sequences in the same sample as well. V gene TRBV9 combines with J gene TRBJ1-2; the D gene is possibly TRBD1 (6 bases). In germline, CDR1 is SGDLS, CDR2 YYNGEE. The ends were cut back, 2 bases at V and 4 bases at J, with 12 bases in the middle. CDR3 length: 14 amino acids. The CDR3 DNA reads TGTGCCAGCAGCGTCGCCCAGGGGAGCTATGGCTACACCTTC. Amino acids: CASSVAQGSYGYTF. The variable domain in full, with the rest retrieved from reference TRBV9 and TRBJ1-2, is DSGVTQTPKHLITATGQRVTLRCSPRSGDLSVYWYQQSLDQGLQFLIQYYNGEERAKGNILERFSAQQFPDLHSELNLSSLELGDSALYFCASSVAQGSYGYTFGSGTRLTVV.

This rearrangement joins TRBV5-1 to TRBJ2-1; D gene uncertain. The V and J ends lost 9 bases and 0 bases respectively, with 13 bases between them. Per germline, CDR1 SGHRS and CDR2 YFSETQ. The CDR3 runs 14 residues. CDR3 amino acids: CATRPESSYNEQFF. The CDR3 DNA is TGCGCCACACGCCCGGAGAGCTCCTACAATGAGCAGTTCTTC.

The CDR3, as DNA: TGCGCCAGCAGCCCCTTAGGAGCGGGAGCAAAAGATACGCAGTATTTT. Protein sequence: CASSPLGAGAKDTQYF. V and J are TRBV5-1 and TRBJ2-3, with 8 bases identical to TRBD2. V gave up 4 bases and J gave up 5 bases; unmatched junction bases: 12. Germline V gene data show CDR1 as SGHRS and CDR2 as YFSETQ. The CDR3 contains 16 residues.

V is TRBV24-1 and J is TRBJ1-1, with D possibly TRBD1 on 6 matching bases. The CDR3 sequence is 13 residues long. Germline values: CDR1 KGHDR, CDR2 SFDVKD. Trimming shortened V by 7 bases and J by 6 bases, and 14 bases separated the two germline ends. CDR3 in amino acids: CATRAGGGAEAFF. DNA for the CDR3: TGTGCCACCAGGGCCGGAGGGGGGGCTGAAGCTTTCTTT.

The chain carries TRBV6-2 or TRBV6-3 and TRBJ2-1, with 14 bases lining up with TRBD2. CDR1 MNHEY and CDR2 SVGEGT come from the germline V gene. Trimming cost V 2 bases and J 1 base; bases outside gene matches: 4. The CDR3 spans 18 residues. CDR3 sequence: CASSYGTSGSTSYNEQFF. As DNA, the CDR3 is TGTGCCAGCAGTTACGGGACTAGCGGGAGTACGTCCTACAATGAGCAGTTCTTC.

This chain connects TRBV30 to TRBJ2-7, with 9 bases matching TRBD1. Germline values: CDR1 GTSNPN, CDR2 SVGIG (reference sequence). This CDR3 has 14 amino acids. The V segment lost 3 bases and the J segment 4 bases; nucleotides outside the gene matches: 7. CDR3 in amino acids: CAWRTTGGSYEQYF. The CDR3 region has the DNA TGTGCCTGGAGAACGACAGGGGGGTCATACGAGCAGTACTTC.

Here the CDR3 reads CAISEQGRETQYF. The CDR3 DNA follows: TGTGCCATCAGTGAGCAGGGCCGAGAGACCCAGTACTTC. This chain uses TRBV10-3 with TRBJ2-5; TRBD1 is a possible D gene (5 bases). This CDR3 comprises 13 residues. Germline V gives CDR1 ENHRY, CDR2 SYGVKD. V was trimmed by 2 bases and J by 4 bases, leaving 8 bases between them.

The chain recombines TRBV11-3 with TRBJ1-2; tentative D call: TRBD1 (5 bases). The V and J ends lost 0 bases and 4 bases respectively, with 6 bases between them. This CDR3 has 13 amino acids. Germline V gives CDR1 SGHNT, CDR2 YENEEA. CDR3 nucleotides: TGTGCCAGCAGCTTAGACAGGGCCTATGGCTACACCTTC. Its translation: CASSLDRAYGYTF. Full variable domain (missing parts from reference TRBV11-3 and TRBJ1-2): EAGVVQSPRYKIIEKKQPVAFWCNPISGHNTLYWYLQNLGQGPELLIRYENEEAVDDSQLPKDRFSAERLKGVDSTLKIQPAELGDSAVYLCASSLDRAYGYTFGSGTRLTVV.

V and J are TRBV5-5 and TRBJ2-1, with D tentatively TRBD1 (6 bases). This CDR3 is 15 amino acids long. Trimming cost V 1 base and J 2 bases, with 10 bases left between them. CDR1 is SGHKS, CDR2 YYEKEE, per germline (reference sequence). The CDR3 region is CASSLSAGAYNEQFF. Written as DNA, the CDR3 is TGTGCCAGCAGCTTGTCGGCAGGGGCCTACAATGAGCAGTTCTTC.

V is TRBV29-1 and J is TRBJ1-1; no clear D. CDR1 is SQVTM, CDR2 ANQGSEA, per germline. Trimming removed 7 bases from V and 2 bases from J, with 11 bases in between. The CDR3 runs 12 residues. The CDR3 here is CSGRLANTEAFF. CDR3 nucleotides: TGCAGCGGAAGATTGGCTAACACTGAAGCTTTCTTT.

The chain has TRBV7-2 and TRBJ1-2; 7 nucleotides align to TRBD1. J lost 7 bases, V lost 3 bases, and 5 bases had no gene match. The CDR3 contains 13 residues. The germline CDR1 and CDR2 sequences are SGHTA and FQGNSA. The CDR3 spells CASSFGQVLGYTF. CDR3 in DNA: TGTGCCAGCAGCTTTGGACAGGTACTTGGCTACACCTTC.

In nucleotides, the CDR3 is TGTGCCAGCAGCTTAAGTGGGAGGGGGGAGACCCAGTACTTC. As protein: CASSLSGRGETQYF. The V gene is TRBV7-3, the J gene TRBJ2-5, with D perhaps TRBD2 (7 bases). V was pared by 1 base and J by 5 bases, with 11 bases between. Germline lookup yields CDR1 SGHTA and CDR2 FQGTGA. There are 14 residues in the CDR3.

This clone has only one observation. This rearrangement joins TRBV27 to TRBJ1-1; TRBD1 might be the D (6 bases). CDR3 size: 13 residues. Trimming pared 8 bases from V and 5 bases from J, leaving 15 bases between. Per germline, CDR1 MNHEY and CDR2 SMNVEV (reference sequence). CDR3 coding DNA: TGTGCCAGCGGGTGGGGGCGCGGTACTGAAGCTTTCTTT. As protein: CASGWGRGTEAFF.

The chain recombines TRBV10-2 with TRBJ2-7; possibly TRBD1 for D (6 bases). V lost 6 bases and J 11 bases, leaving 14 bases between the germline ends. The CDR3 runs 11 residues. Germline loops: CDR1 WSHSY, CDR2 SAAADI. The CDR3 nucleotides are TGCGCCAGCAGACAGGGAACAGAAGAGTACTTC. Encoded protein: CASRQGTEEYF.

V usage is TRBV5-6 and J usage is TRBJ2-4, with TRBD1 matching over 10 bases. CDR1 SGHDT and CDR2 YYEEEE come from the germline V gene. This CDR3 has 14 residues. V trimming: 3 bases; J trimming: 6 bases; junction bases outside the gene matches: 3. As DNA, the CDR3 is TGTGCCAGCAGCTATTGGGACAGGGGAAACATTCAGTACTTC. The encoded protein is CASSYWDRGNIQYF.

The rearrangement uses TRBV6-1 and TRBJ1-4; maybe TRBD1 (6 bases). Germline-derived CDR1 and CDR2 are MNHNS and SASEGT. Deletions cut 2 bases from V and 2 bases from J, with 9 bases between. The CDR3 extends over 15 amino acids. The DNA for the CDR3 is TGTGCCAGCAGTGAAAATACAGGGACTAATGAAAAACTGTTTTTT. As protein: CASSENTGTNEKLFF.

This rearrangement joins TRBV27 to TRBJ2-7, with 8 positions matching TRBD1. The CDR3 loop spans 13 amino acids. V dropped 4 bases and J dropped 7; count of bases not matched to a gene: 6. CDR1 is MNHEY and CDR2 is SMNVEV in the germline V gene (reference sequence). CDR3 in DNA: TGTGCCAGCAGTTACCGGACAGGGAGGGAGCAGTACTTC. It encodes CASSYRTGREQYF.

This chain's CDR3 is CATSGGTLPNEKLFF. CDR3 nucleotide sequence: TGTGCCACCAGCGGCGGGACTCTACCTAATGAAAAACTGTTTTTT. The genes are TRBV15 and TRBJ1-4, with a tentative D call TRBD1 (5 bases). This CDR3 contains 15 residues. Trimming stripped 5 bases from V and 3 bases from J, with 13 bases between. Germline V CDR1 and CDR2: LNHNV, YYDKDF (reference sequence).

The V gene is TRBV6-5, the J gene TRBJ2-5; 9 positions match TRBD2. CDR1 MNHEY and CDR2 SVGAGI come from the germline V gene. V lost 0 bases, J lost 3 bases, and 5 bases stayed unmatched. The CDR3 has 16 residues. The CDR3 bases are TGTGCCAGCAGTTACTCGGTCTTAGCGGGAGAAGAGACCCAGTACTTC. This translates into CASSYSVLAGEETQYF.

This chain joins TRBV27 and TRBJ1-1; possibly TRBD1 for D (5 bases). The length of the CDR3 is 12 residues. Germline V gene lookup returns CDR1 MNHEY and CDR2 SMNVEV (reference sequence). Trimming shortened V by 3 bases and J by 6 bases, and 8 bases separated the two germline ends. The CDR3 reads CASSFSGAEAFF. In DNA, the CDR3 is TGTGCCAGCAGTTTCTCGGGGGCTGAAGCTTTCTTT.

The rearrangement uses TRBV5-1 and TRBJ2-7; weak D call: TRBD2 (5 bases). Germline values: CDR1 SGHRS, CDR2 YFSETQ. Trimming took off 0 bases at V and 3 bases at J, with 10 bases between the two ends. The CDR3 loop spans 14 amino acids. The CDR3 DNA follows: TGCGCCAGCAGCTTGGACGGGAAGGTCTACGAGCAGTACTTC. It encodes CASSLDGKVYEQYF. Full variable domain (outside the CDR3, taken from reference TRBV5-1 and TRBJ2-7): KAGVTQTPRYLIKTRGQQVTLSCSPISGHRSVSWYQQTPGQGLQFLFEYFSETQRNKGNFPGRFSGRQFSNSRSEMNVSTLELGDSALYLCASSLDGKVYEQYFGPGTRLTVT.

J is TRBJ2-2 and V is TRBV5-1, with D possibly being TRBD2 (5 bases). V lost 4 bases to trimming and J lost 4 bases, with 11 bases between them. Germline CDR1 is SGHRS and CDR2 is YFSETQ. The CDR3 extends over 14 amino acids. CDR3 DNA sequence: TGCGCCAGCAGCCCTCAAACTAGCACCGGGGAGCTGTTTTTT. This codes for CASSPQTSTGELFF.